A selection of T cell receptor beta chains follows, all from one sample in a study of T cell repertoires in cytomegalovirus infection. One entry per CDR3 protein, called by TCRdb with MiXCR from the reads. This sample yields about 160,000 distinct CDR3 sequences, of which less than 25% are seen a single time; roughly 25% belongs to the top ten. These receptors lack a known antigen. This sample comprised CD8+ T cells from cultured PBMCs, obtained from culture after CMV antigen stimulation. These receptors were taken from a human donor in good health (CMV status not recorded). Some clones in this sample may be carry-over from other donors' samples. Each CDR3 is given without its conserved first and last residue.

CDR3	V	J
ASSQGRGATDTQY	TRBV4-1	TRBJ2-3
ASSLVPERVGEQY	TRBV7-2	TRBJ2-7
ASSIRDRTLEQY	TRBV28	TRBJ2-7
ASIPTGPEAF	TRBV6-2/TRBV6-3	TRBJ1-1
ASSLTGTGTYGYT	TRBV6-5	TRBJ1-2
ATSVDRGPNTEAF	TRBV15	TRBJ1-1
ASSQDTGNLYGYT	TRBV4-1	TRBJ1-2
ASNRQGTETQY	TRBV6-2/TRBV6-3	TRBJ2-5
ASSLNRAPGTEAF	TRBV7-2	TRBJ1-1
ASSQGQQYGYT	TRBV5-4	TRBJ1-2
ATSSDRSNTEAF	TRBV15	TRBJ1-1
ASSYRDSSYEQY	TRBV7-9	TRBJ2-7
ASSLDLAGGPYEQY	TRBV11-2	TRBJ2-7
ASSSPDSNTGELF	TRBV27	TRBJ2-2
ASSEPAGVNTGELF	TRBV13	TRBJ2-2
ASSFREAFFENEKLF	TRBV7-3	TRBJ1-4
ASSLDPDAEYQETQY	TRBV11-2	TRBJ2-5
ASSLDLGANTEAF	TRBV7-2	TRBJ1-1
ASSYRGTGNTIY	TRBV5-4	TRBJ1-3
ASSPGGPDTQY	TRBV7-9	TRBJ2-3
ATSIDRALNTEAF	TRBV15	TRBJ1-1
ASSLSEYQETQY	TRBV6-2/TRBV6-3	TRBJ2-5
ASSQDFTGGYT	TRBV4-1	TRBJ1-2
ASSLQGASTEAF	TRBV27	TRBJ1-1
ASSPITGTGDGYT	TRBV7-9	TRBJ1-2
SVPLRDRANYGYT	TRBV29-1	TRBJ1-2
ASSHYVGGYIGQPQH	TRBV7-2	TRBJ1-5
ASSVGASGALDTQY	TRBV9	TRBJ2-3
ASSEAANYEQY	TRBV6-1	TRBJ2-7
ASSFGGVYEQY	TRBV7-9	TRBJ2-7
ASTFGLGLQPQH	TRBV19	TRBJ1-5
ASSYGAGDTEAF	TRBV6-2/TRBV6-3	TRBJ1-1
AHHSAPGGPPLNTEAF	TRBV6-2/TRBV6-3	TRBJ1-1
ASSDPTSGGPTYEQY	TRBV9	TRBJ2-7
ASSFMTGLGGYT	TRBV12-3/TRBV12-4	TRBJ1-2
ASNEPYRDRGLGYT	TRBV7-6	TRBJ1-2
ASSLYKGPRTNYGYT	TRBV28	TRBJ1-2
SARDLSGYNEQF	TRBV20-1	TRBJ2-1
ASSLRQLGNEQY	TRBV27	TRBJ2-7
ASSLYDIVPYNEQF	TRBV7-9	TRBJ2-1
AISDRNQGNTGELF	TRBV10-3	TRBJ2-2
ASSLELAGDGETQY	TRBV11-2	TRBJ2-5
ASRTTGAQY	TRBV12-3/TRBV12-4	TRBJ2-7
ASSPPMDREPYEQY	TRBV4-2	TRBJ2-7
ASSFNTGELF	TRBV12-3/TRBV12-4	TRBJ2-2
ASSYDYRGGAPYNEQF	TRBV6-2/TRBV6-3	TRBJ2-1
ASTTSGGPYNEQF	TRBV6-2/TRBV6-3	TRBJ2-1
ASSTWTGGSQPQH	TRBV19	TRBJ1-5
ASSEWDTSGGEQY	TRBV10-2	TRBJ2-7
ASSVRSSFGQQY	TRBV28	TRBJ2-7
ASSTATEAF	TRBV5-1	TRBJ1-1
ASSPDFTGNTIY	TRBV7-9	TRBJ1-3
ASSENSGSSHTEAF	TRBV10-1	TRBJ1-1
ASSEHHPASGQETQY	TRBV7-6	TRBJ2-5
ASSPLPARALEKLF	TRBV4-3	TRBJ1-4
ASSPGLAGGLYNEQF	TRBV7-6	TRBJ2-1
ASGLEYPDEQF	TRBV12-5	TRBJ2-1
ASSIVTGGDTEAF	TRBV19	TRBJ1-1
ASSSGSGNTIY	TRBV28	TRBJ1-3